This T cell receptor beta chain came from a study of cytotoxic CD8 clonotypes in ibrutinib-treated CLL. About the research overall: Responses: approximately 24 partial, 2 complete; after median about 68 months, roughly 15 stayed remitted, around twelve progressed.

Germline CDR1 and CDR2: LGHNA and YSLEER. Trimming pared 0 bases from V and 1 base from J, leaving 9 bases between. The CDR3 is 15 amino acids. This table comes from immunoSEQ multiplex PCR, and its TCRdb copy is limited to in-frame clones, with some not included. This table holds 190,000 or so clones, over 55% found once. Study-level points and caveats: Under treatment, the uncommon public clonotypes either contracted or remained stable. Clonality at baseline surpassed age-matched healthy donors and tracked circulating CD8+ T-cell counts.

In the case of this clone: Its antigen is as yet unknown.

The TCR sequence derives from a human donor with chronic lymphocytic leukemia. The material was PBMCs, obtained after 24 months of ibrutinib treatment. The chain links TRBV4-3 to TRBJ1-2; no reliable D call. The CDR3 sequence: CASSQDHHSNYGYTF. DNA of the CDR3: TGCGCCAGCAGCCAAGATCACCACAGTAACTATGGCTACACCTTC.